The rows below give T cell receptor beta chains drawn from one sample of a study of identical twins. Via MiXCR, TCRdb re-called the 5' RACE reads, giving one row per CDR3 protein. The table shows under 300,000 distinct CDR3 sequences, with around 8.3% occurring only once. These data also featured in a second study, about yellow fever vaccine responses in identical twins.

The material sequenced was CD8+ T cells sorted from blood. The receptors shown here come from a woman aged 18-29 years in good health. CDR3s include the opening cysteine and the closing phenylalanine or tryptophan. A D gene is named only where the DNA matches it firmly. Part of the rows lack a size; the others show once, few, many or a class for expanded clones.

>-|TRBV29-1|many|TRBJ2-3
TGCAGCGTTGAAGGGAACACAGGCACAGATACGCAGTATTTT
CSVEGNTGTDTQYF
>-|TRBV6-1|-|TRBJ1-5
TGTGCCAGCAGTGAATCGACAGCCCATCAGCCCCAGCATTTT
CASSESTAHQPQHF
>TRBD2|TRBV6-1|-|TRBJ2-3
TGTGCCAGCAGTGATTTCCTAGCGGGGGCTAGCACAGATACGCAGTATTTT
CASSDFLAGASTDTQYF
>TRBD2|TRBV27|-|TRBJ2-1
TGTGCCAGCAGTCCCGGTCCTAGCGGGATGGACAATGAGCAGTTCTTC
CASSPGPSGMDNEQFF
>-|TRBV29-1|few|TRBJ1-2
TGCAGCGTGGCCCCAGGGGACGGATATGGCTACACCTTC
CSVAPGDGYGYTF
>-|TRBV6-1|-|TRBJ1-1
TGTGCCAGCAGATTCATCTCGTTATTCCTGCCTGAAGCTTTCTTT
CASRFISLFLPEAFF
>-|TRBV11-1|few|TRBJ2-7
TGTGCCAGCAGCCCTCGACAGGCATCCAACCTTGGGGGGGTCTACGAGCAGTACTTC
CASSPRQASNLGGVYEQYF
>-|TRBV7-2|-|TRBJ2-3
TGTGCCAGCAGCTCTCACACGGAAGTAGATACGCAGTATTTT
CASSSHTEVDTQYF
>-|TRBV4-1|many|TRBJ2-7
TGCGCCAGCAGCCAAGACATCCGGGCCTCCTACGAGCAGTACTTC
CASSQDIRASYEQYF
>-|TRBV12-3/TRBV12-4|-|TRBJ1-5
TGTGCCAGCAGTTTAGAACCAGGCTACATCAATCAGCCCCAGCATTTT
CASSLEPGYINQPQHF
>-|TRBV2|many|TRBJ2-7
TGTGCCAGCAGTGAAGCTGGGTACAACGAGCAGTACTTC
CASSEAGYNEQYF
>-|TRBV14|-|TRBJ2-7
TGTGCCAGCAGCCAAGATCTGGTCTTCTACGAGCAGTACTTC
CASSQDLVFYEQYF
>TRBD2|TRBV15|-|TRBJ2-1
TGTGCCACCAGCAGAGGGGGACTAGCGGCCTTACGGGGTGAGCAGTTCTTC
CATSRGGLAALRGEQFF
>-|TRBV5-1|-|TRBJ1-2
TGCGCCAGCAGCTTGGAGGCGGTTCCGGATGGCTACACCTTC
CASSLEAVPDGYTF